This T cell receptor (beta chain) was recovered during a study of beta chain features in type 1 diabetes. Study context: Over all samples combined, fewer than 130,000,000 sorted cells were examined. Whole-study findings and limits: Patients showed naive, central memory and Treg TCRB repertoires that appeared more similar than those of healthy donors. Significant though moderate, a shortening of TCRB CDR3s appeared in all four CD4+ subsets of Type 1 diabetes patients. Whether HLA type affects TCRB rearrangement stayed undetermined in the present work.

Purities in excess of 98% were seen in all sorted populations. The isolated RNA, all of it, was reverse transcribed, so expressed TCRB transcripts were what got sequenced. TCRdb's copy holds only in-frame clones and misses some; the assay was immunoSEQ multiplex PCR. The sample records 120,000 or so clones, 15% to 20% being singletons. As regards this clone: Its target is unknown.

The V gene's germline CDR1 is KGHSH and CDR2 LQKENI. Trimming at V came to 3 bases and at J to 5 bases, leaving 1 base not matched to a gene. The CDR3 spans 14 residues. The chain joins TRBV18 to TRBJ2-4; 10 nucleotides align to TRBD1. The TCR sequence derives from a man in his late teens or twenties with type 1 diabetes. The specimen sequenced was central memory CD4+ T cells from blood. Written as DNA, the CDR3 is TGTGCCAGCTCACCGGGGACAGGGGAAAACATTCAGTACTTC. Residues: CASSPGTGENIQYF.